One and the same sample provided the 30 T cell receptor beta chains below, sequenced in a study of blood T cell repertoires in COVID-19. The repertoire was sequenced with immunoSEQ multiplex PCR; TCRdb's copy has only in-frame clones and lacks some. The sample comprises just over 300,000 clones, approximately 90% of which are singletons, and more than 8.5% rests with the top ten. Material for sequencing was PBMCs or T cells enriched from blood (not recorded which). The receptors stem from a woman younger than 30 who had recovered from COVID-19.

The chain's CDR3 is CASSLGAVVSEAFF. The CDR3 region has the DNA TGTGCCAGCAGCCTCGGCGCGGTCGTTTCTGAAGCTTTCTTT. The rearrangement joins TRBV3-1 (or the pseudogene TRBV3-2) to TRBJ1-1; D is ambiguous. The CDR3 spans 14 residues. The germline V gene has CDR1 LGHDT and CDR2 YNNKEL (reference sequence). With 4 bases removed from V and 6 bases from J, the gap between germline ends came to 15 bases.

V gene TRBV7-3 combines with J gene TRBJ1-1; D gene uncertain. Trimming stripped 6 bases from V and 5 bases from J, with 13 bases between. This CDR3 region has 13 residues. CDR1 is SGHTA, CDR2 FQGTGA, per germline. The CDR3 region has the DNA TGTGCCAGCAGTAACGGGCCGGGGACTGAAGCTTTCTTT. Protein product: CASSNGPGTEAFF.

The rearrangement joins TRBV19 to TRBJ1-1; D is unresolved. The CDR3 extends over 11 amino acids. Germline CDR1 reads LNHDA; CDR2 reads SQIVND (reference sequence). Trimming cost V 6 bases and J 1 base, with 3 bases left between them. CDR3 sequence (DNA): TGTGCCAGTAGCAGGAACACTGAAGCTTTCTTT. This codes for CASSRNTEAFF.

This chain uses TRBV7-8 with TRBJ1-2, with 9 bases lining up with TRBD1. The CDR3 runs to 16 residues. CDR1 is SGHVS and CDR2 is FQNEAQ in the germline V gene. With V trimmed by 1 base and J by 6 bases, 9 bases remained unmatched. The CDR3 loop is CASSLVLQGAGDGYTF. CDR3 DNA: TGTGCCAGCAGCTTAGTATTACAGGGGGCAGGCGATGGCTACACCTTC.

CDR3: CAISLKQGPDDLGTQYF. CDR3 nucleotides: TGTGCCATCAGTCTGAAACAGGGGCCAGACGACCTTGGGACCCAGTACTTC. This sequence joins TRBV10-3 and TRBJ2-5; 7 bases line up with TRBD1. Germline CDR1 ENHRY, CDR2 SYGVKD. Losses at the gene ends were 5 bases for V and 7 bases for J; bases not matched to a gene: 19. The CDR3 consists of 17 residues.

This clone has a count of ten or more. This chain connects TRBV4-3 to TRBJ2-2; D unresolved. The CDR3 runs 15 residues. The V end lost 1 base, the J end lost 1 base, and 7 bases lay between the germline ends. Germline CDR1 reads LGHNA; CDR2 reads YSLEER. CDR3 in amino acids: CASSQVLENTGELFF. In DNA form, the CDR3 reads TGCGCCAGCAGCCAAGTGCTAGAGAACACCGGGGAGCTGTTTTTT.

This chain uses TRBV7-2 with TRBJ1-1; 8 positions agree with TRBD1. Germline lookup yields CDR1 SGHTA and CDR2 FQGNSA. CDR3 length: 14 amino acids. V lost 5 bases and J lost 4; bases outside the gene matches: 6. The CDR3 protein is CASSGQGPGTEAFF. CDR3 coding DNA: TGTGCCAGCAGCGGACAGGGACCGGGCACTGAAGCTTTCTTT.

This chain joins TRBV3-1 (or the pseudogene TRBV3-2) and TRBJ1-2, with 8 bases matching TRBD1. Germline trimming cut 5 bases from V and 7 bases from J; bases unmatched to any gene: 6. Germline CDR1 reads LGHDT; CDR2 reads YNNKEL (reference sequence). The CDR3 consists of 13 residues. In nucleotides, the CDR3 is TGTGCCAGCAGCAACTCAGACAGGGGTGGCTACACCTTC. Amino acids: CASSNSDRGGYTF.

The V and J genes are TRBV7-2 and TRBJ2-3; D not certain. The length of the CDR3 is 16 residues. The germline V gene has CDR1 SGHTA and CDR2 FQGNSA. V was trimmed by 2 bases and J by 0 bases, leaving 12 bases between them. For the CDR3, the DNA is TGTGCCAGCAGCTTATCACTCCAAGTTAGCACAGATACGCAGTATTTT. Its protein is CASSLSLQVSTDTQYF.

The chain combines TRBV12-5 with TRBJ2-2; weak D call: TRBD1 (6 bases). Trimming left V 5 bases short and J 7 bases short, with 14 bases between. Germline V gives CDR1 LGHNT, CDR2 FRNRAP. There are 14 residues in the CDR3. CDR3: CASGPTTGIGELFF. As DNA, the CDR3 is TGTGCTAGTGGTCCGACCACAGGGATCGGGGAGCTGTTTTTT.

This chain links TRBV2 with TRBJ2-7, with TRBD1 as a possible D gene (6 bases). The CDR3 length is 15 residues. CDR1 and CDR2 (germline): SNHLY, FYNNEI. V was shortened by 8 bases and J by 0 bases, with 17 bases between the two germline ends. The CDR3 coding sequence is TGTGCCAGCCGGAAAGACGTGACAGGCTCCTACGAGCAGTACTTC. This sequence encodes CASRKDVTGSYEQYF.

This clone has only a few counts. The V call is TRBV7-9, the J call TRBJ1-2; D gene uncertain. Germline-derived CDR1 and CDR2 are SEHNR and FQNEAQ (reference sequence). The CDR3 is made up of 12 amino acids. V shed 6 bases and J shed 5 bases, with 10 bases lying between them. The CDR3 is CASRPSGYGYTF. CDR3 coding DNA: TGTGCCAGCAGGCCCTCCGGTTATGGCTACACCTTC.

V usage is TRBV28 and J usage is TRBJ2-1, with 9 nucleotides matching TRBD2. CDR1 and CDR2 from the germline V gene are MDHEN and SYDVKM. J lost 8 bases, V lost 6 bases, and 14 bases had no gene match. This CDR3 has 16 residues. CDR3 protein: CASRMVAGVVVDEQFF. In nucleotides, the CDR3 is TGTGCCAGCAGGATGGTAGCGGGAGTAGTGGTGGATGAGCAGTTCTTC.

The chain uses TRBV2 and TRBJ2-2; 7 bases map to TRBD2. The CDR3 runs to 15 residues. V lost 5 bases and J lost 5; bases outside the gene matches: 8. From germline, CDR1 is SNHLY and CDR2 FYNNEI. CDR3 coding DNA: TGTGCCAGCAGTTTTTCGCGGGAGAGTACCGGGGAGCTGTTTTTT. Its protein product is CASSFSRESTGELFF. Variable domain in full (rest from reference TRBV2 and TRBJ2-2): EPEVTQTPSHQVTQMGQEVILRCVPISNHLYFYWYRQILGQKVEFLVSFYNNEISEKSEIFDDQFSVERPDGSNFTLKIRSTKLEDSAMYFCASSFSRESTGELFFGEGSRLTVL.

The sample holds many counts of this clone. The chain recombines TRBV5-1 with TRBJ1-1; the D gene is possibly TRBD1 (6 bases). In germline, CDR1 is SGHRS, CDR2 YFSETQ. CDR3 length: 14 amino acids. Between the trimmed V and J ends, which lost 0 bases and 3 bases, there was a span of 9 bases. The CDR3 sequence: CASSLGTVYTEAFF. DNA of the CDR3: TGCGCCAGCAGCTTGGGGACAGTTTACACTGAAGCTTTCTTT.

The gene calls are TRBV11-2 and TRBJ2-2; unclear D gene. From germline, CDR1 is SGHAT and CDR2 FQNNGV. The CDR3 has 19 amino acids. V lost 5 bases and J 3 bases, leaving 25 bases between the germline ends. In nucleotides, the CDR3 is TGTGCCAGCAGCCAACCCGTGCTCTCGGCAGAGGCGGACACCGGGGAGCTGTTTTTT. Residues: CASSQPVLSAEADTGELFF.

This sequence joins TRBV5-5 and TRBJ1-1; no firm D call. From germline, CDR1 is SGHKS and CDR2 YYEKEE (reference sequence). Trimming removed 1 base at V and 3 bases at J, with 10 bases between. CDR3 length equals 14 residues. The CDR3 coding sequence is TGTGCCAGCAGCTTGTCAGGAAAGGACACTGAAGCTTTCTTT. Protein: CASSLSGKDTEAFF.

The J gene is TRBJ2-7, the V gene TRBV28; 9 bases align to TRBD1. Germline V gene sequence: CDR1 MDHEN, CDR2 SYDVKM. This CDR3 comprises 15 residues. V shed 5 bases and J 3 bases; nucleotides not matched to a gene: 8. CDR3 in amino acids: CASSALQGAFYEQYF. The CDR3 bases are TGTGCCAGCAGTGCCCTACAGGGGGCTTTCTACGAGCAGTACTTC.

The V and J genes are TRBV18 and TRBJ2-3; D is unclear. V shed 2 bases and J shed 0 bases, with 12 bases lying between them. The CDR3 runs 16 residues. Germline-derived CDR1 and CDR2 are KGHSH and LQKENI. The CDR3 spells CASSPVVQSSTDTQYF. CDR3 coding DNA: TGTGCCAGCTCACCAGTCGTACAGTCTAGCACAGATACGCAGTATTTT.

The gene calls are TRBV19 and TRBJ1-2, with TRBD1 identical over 7 bases. Losses at the gene ends were 3 bases for V and 6 bases for J; bases not matched to a gene: 13. Germline values: CDR1 LNHDA, CDR2 SQIVND (reference sequence). The CDR3 spans 16 residues. The CDR3, as DNA: TGTGCCAGTAGTATTAGCGGCGGGACAGTTCTGAATGGCTACACCTTC. Amino acid sequence: CASSISGGTVLNGYTF.

This rearrangement joins TRBV2 to TRBJ1-6, with no clear D. The CDR3 runs 18 residues. The V end was cut by 4 bases, the J end by 0 bases, with 16 bases between. The germline V gene has CDR1 SNHLY and CDR2 FYNNEI. The CDR3 is CASSVDLAGSSYNSPLHF. CDR3 DNA sequence: TGTGCCAGCAGTGTGGATTTGGCCGGGAGCTCCTATAATTCACCCCTCCACTTT.

V is TRBV7-3 and J is TRBJ2-5; TRBD2 aligns across 15 bases. The germline V gene encodes CDR1 SGHTA and CDR2 FQGTGA. The ends lost 4 bases at V and 9 bases at J; junction bases unmatched: 12. The CDR3 totals 17 residues. The CDR3 here is CASSSYGGTSGGMAQYF. DNA for the CDR3: TGTGCCAGCAGCTCATATGGTGGGACTAGCGGGGGGATGGCCCAGTACTTC. The full variable domain, its missing parts supplied by reference TRBV7-3 and TRBJ2-5, is GAGVSQTPSNKVTEKGKYVELRCDPISGHTALYWYRQSLGQGPEFLIYFQGTGAADDSGLPNDRFFAVRPEGSVSTLKIQRTERGDSAVYLCASSSYGGTSGGMAQYFGPGTRLLVL.

The chain uses TRBV5-1 and TRBJ1-3; D is ambiguous. The CDR3 runs to 14 residues. Trimming stripped 0 bases from V and 0 bases from J, with 4 bases between. Germline V gene lookup returns CDR1 SGHRS and CDR2 YFSETQ. Here the CDR3 reads CASSLGASGNTIYF. The CDR3 DNA follows: TGCGCCAGCAGCTTGGGGGCCTCTGGAAACACCATATATTTT.

CDR3 region: CASSPGQGSGNTIYF. CDR3 nucleotides: TGTGCCAGCAGCCCGGGACAGGGGTCTGGAAACACCATATATTTT. The chain has TRBV16 and TRBJ1-3; TRBD1 matches 10 bases. CDR1 and CDR2 from the germline V gene are KGHSY and FQNENV. The CDR3 covers 15 residues. Trimming at V came to 4 bases and at J to 1 base, leaving 1 base not matched to a gene.

The chain employs TRBV14 and TRBJ2-5; 13 bases are a match to TRBD2. Germline V lookup: CDR1 SGHDN, CDR2 FVKESK. The CDR3 runs to 19 residues. V shed 0 bases, J shed 4 bases, and the junction held 11 bases outside the gene matches. CDR3 in DNA: TGTGCCAGCAGCCAAGATACAAGGACTAGCGGGAGCGGCATAGAGACCCAGTACTTC. Protein: CASSQDTRTSGSGIETQYF.

This chain joins TRBV7-8 and TRBJ1-2, with 7 bases lining up with TRBD1. This CDR3 is 13 amino acids long. CDR1 is SGHVS and CDR2 is FQNEAQ in the germline V gene. After removal of 3 bases from V and 5 bases from J, the junction contained 3 bases not matched to a gene. For the CDR3, the DNA is TGTGCCAGCAGCTTCGCAGGGGGGTATGGCTACACCTTC. It is translated as CASSFAGGYGYTF. Full variable domain (rest looked up from reference TRBV7-8 and TRBJ1-2): GAGVSQSPRYKVAKRGQDVALRCDPISGHVSLFWYQQALGQGPEFLTYFQNEAQLDKSGLPSDRFFAERPEGSVSTLKIQRTQQEDSAVYLCASSFAGGYGYTFGSGTRLTVV.

The chain couples TRBV28 to TRBJ1-1, with unresolved D. The V and J ends lost 10 bases and 0 bases respectively, with 6 bases between them. CDR1 is MDHEN and CDR2 is SYDVKM in the germline V gene. This CDR3 spans 11 amino acids. DNA of the CDR3: TGTGCCACCACAGTGAACACTGAAGCTTTCTTT. Amino acids: CATTVNTEAFF.

This clone was seen just once. The J gene is TRBJ1-6, the V gene TRBV5-1; D uncertain. The CDR3 has 15 residues. V was pared by 1 base and J by 0 bases, with 5 bases between. The germline V gene encodes CDR1 SGHRS and CDR2 YFSETQ. The CDR3 region has the DNA TGCGCCAGCAGCTTGACAAACTCCTATAATTCACCCCTCCACTTT. This gives the protein CASSLTNSYNSPLHF.

This clone was recorded only once. The gene calls are TRBV4-2 and TRBJ2-3; the D gene is possibly TRBD1 (6 bases). Per the germline V gene, CDR1 is LGHNA and CDR2 is YNFKEQ. The CDR3 has 16 amino acids. V shed 1 base and J shed 2 bases, with 13 bases lying between them. In nucleotides, the CDR3 is TGTGCCAGCAGCCAAGTTAGTCCAGGGGACACAGATACGCAGTATTTT. Protein: CASSQVSPGDTDTQYF.

V is TRBV7-2 and J is TRBJ2-7; 12 bases line up with TRBD2. Germline trimming cut 0 bases from V and 6 bases from J; bases unmatched to any gene: 3. CDR3 size: 15 residues. Germline V CDR1 and CDR2: SGHTA, FQGNSA. The CDR3 nucleotides read TGTGCCAGCAGCTTAGCCCTAGCGGGGGGGCCCGAGCAGTACTTC. Residues: CASSLALAGGPEQYF.